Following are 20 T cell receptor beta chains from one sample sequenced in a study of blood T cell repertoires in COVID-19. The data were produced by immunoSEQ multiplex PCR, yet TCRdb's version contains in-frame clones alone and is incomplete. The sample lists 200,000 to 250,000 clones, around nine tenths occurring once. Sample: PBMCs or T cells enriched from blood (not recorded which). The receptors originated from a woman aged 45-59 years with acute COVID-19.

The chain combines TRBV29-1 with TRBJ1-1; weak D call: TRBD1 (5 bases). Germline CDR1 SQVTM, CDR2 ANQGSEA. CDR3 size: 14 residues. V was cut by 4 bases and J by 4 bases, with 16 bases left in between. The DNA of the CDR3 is TGCAGCGTTGCCCTGGAGGGGCTTGGCACTGAAGCTTTCTTT. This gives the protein CSVALEGLGTEAFF.

The CDR3 sequence: CASSEGLTVIYGYTF. The CDR3 bases are TGTGCCAGCAGTGAAGGCCTAACAGTTATCTATGGCTACACCTTC. This chain connects TRBV2 to TRBJ1-2; D not resolved. Germline values: CDR1 SNHLY, CDR2 FYNNEI. Trimming removed 1 base from V and 4 bases from J, with 13 bases in between. There are 15 residues in the CDR3.

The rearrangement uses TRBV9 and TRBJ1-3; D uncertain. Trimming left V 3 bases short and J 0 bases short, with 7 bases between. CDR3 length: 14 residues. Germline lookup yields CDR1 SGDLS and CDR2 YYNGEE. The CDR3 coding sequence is TGTGCCAGCAGCGATCGCTACTCTGGAAACACCATATATTTT. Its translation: CASSDRYSGNTIYF. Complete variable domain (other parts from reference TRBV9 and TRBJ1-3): DSGVTQTPKHLITATGQRVTLRCSPRSGDLSVYWYQQSLDQGLQFLIQYYNGEERAKGNILERFSAQQFPDLHSELNLSSLELGDSALYFCASSDRYSGNTIYFGEGSWLTVV.

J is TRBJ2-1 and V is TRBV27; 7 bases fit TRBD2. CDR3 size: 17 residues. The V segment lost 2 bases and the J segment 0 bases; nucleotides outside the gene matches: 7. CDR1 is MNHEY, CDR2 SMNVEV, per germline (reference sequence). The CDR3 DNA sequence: TGTGCCAGCAGTTTAGGGGCGGGAGCAAGCTCCTACAATGAGCAGTTCTTC. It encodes CASSLGAGASSYNEQFF.

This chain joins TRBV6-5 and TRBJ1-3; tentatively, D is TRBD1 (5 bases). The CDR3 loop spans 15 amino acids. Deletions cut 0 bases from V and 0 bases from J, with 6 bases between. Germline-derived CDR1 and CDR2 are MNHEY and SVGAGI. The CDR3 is CASSYSQVSGNTIYF. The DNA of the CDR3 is TGTGCCAGCAGTTACTCACAGGTCTCTGGAAACACCATATATTTT.

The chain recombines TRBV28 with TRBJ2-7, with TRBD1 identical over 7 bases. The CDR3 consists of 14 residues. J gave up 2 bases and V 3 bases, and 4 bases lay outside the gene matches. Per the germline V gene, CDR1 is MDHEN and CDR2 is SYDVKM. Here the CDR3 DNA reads TGTGCCAGCAGTTTGGTAGGGGGCCCCTACGAGCAGTACTTC. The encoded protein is CASSLVGGPYEQYF.

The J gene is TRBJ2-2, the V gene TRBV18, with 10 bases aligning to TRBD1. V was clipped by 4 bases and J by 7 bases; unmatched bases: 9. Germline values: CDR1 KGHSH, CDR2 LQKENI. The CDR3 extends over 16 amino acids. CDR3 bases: TGTGCCAGCTCACAGCGGGACAGGGGTATTCACGGGGAGCTGTTTTTT. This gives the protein CASSQRDRGIHGELFF.

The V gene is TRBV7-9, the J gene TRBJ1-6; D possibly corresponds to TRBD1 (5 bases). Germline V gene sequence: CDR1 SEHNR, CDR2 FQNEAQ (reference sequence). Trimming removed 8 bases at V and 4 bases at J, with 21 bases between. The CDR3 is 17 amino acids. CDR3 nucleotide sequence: TGTGCCAGCCGTTCTTTTCGGGGGGGTGGGTATAATTCACCCCTCCACTTT. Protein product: CASRSFRGGGYNSPLHF.

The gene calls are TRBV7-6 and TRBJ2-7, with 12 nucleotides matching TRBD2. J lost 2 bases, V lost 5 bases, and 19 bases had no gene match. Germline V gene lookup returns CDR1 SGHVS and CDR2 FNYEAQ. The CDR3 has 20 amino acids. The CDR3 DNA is TGTGCCAGCAGCCCATCCCGGGGGAGACTAGCGGGAGTTCTAGCCTACGAGCAGTACTTC. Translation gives CASSPSRGRLAGVLAYEQYF.

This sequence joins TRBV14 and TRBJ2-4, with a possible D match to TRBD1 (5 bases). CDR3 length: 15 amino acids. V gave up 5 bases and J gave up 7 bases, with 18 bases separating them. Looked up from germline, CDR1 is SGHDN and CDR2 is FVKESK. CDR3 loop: CASSSNRGIPNIQYF. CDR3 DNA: TGTGCCAGCAGCTCTAATAGGGGTATCCCCAACATTCAGTACTTC.

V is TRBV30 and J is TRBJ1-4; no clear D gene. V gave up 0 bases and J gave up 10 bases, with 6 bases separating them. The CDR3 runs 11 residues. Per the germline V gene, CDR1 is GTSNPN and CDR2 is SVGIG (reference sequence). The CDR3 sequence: CAWSVSVKLFF. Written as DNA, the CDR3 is TGTGCCTGGAGTGTATCCGTAAAACTGTTTTTT.

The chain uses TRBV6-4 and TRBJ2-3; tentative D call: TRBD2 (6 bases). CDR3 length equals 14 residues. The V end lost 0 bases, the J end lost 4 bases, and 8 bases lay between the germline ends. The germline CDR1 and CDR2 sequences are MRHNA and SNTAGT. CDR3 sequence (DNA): TGTGCCAGCAGTGACTCGGGGGGAGCAGATACGCAGTATTTT. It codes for CASSDSGGADTQYF.

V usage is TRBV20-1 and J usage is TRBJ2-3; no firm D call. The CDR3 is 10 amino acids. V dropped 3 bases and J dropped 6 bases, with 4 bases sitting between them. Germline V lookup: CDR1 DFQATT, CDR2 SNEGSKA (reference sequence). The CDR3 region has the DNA TGCAGTGCTAGCGGGGATACGCAGTATTTT. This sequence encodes CSASGDTQYF.

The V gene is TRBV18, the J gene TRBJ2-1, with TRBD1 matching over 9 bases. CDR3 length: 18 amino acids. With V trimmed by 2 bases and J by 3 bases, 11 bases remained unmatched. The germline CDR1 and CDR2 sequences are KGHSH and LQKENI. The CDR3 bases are TGTGCCAGCTCACCAAAGGGCCTGACAGGGGGGCTCTACAATGAGCAGTTCTTC. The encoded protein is CASSPKGLTGGLYNEQFF.

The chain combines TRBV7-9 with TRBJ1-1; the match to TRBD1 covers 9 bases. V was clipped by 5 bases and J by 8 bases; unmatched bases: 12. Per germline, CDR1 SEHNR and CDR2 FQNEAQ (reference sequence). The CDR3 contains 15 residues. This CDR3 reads CASSLLGQGPIEAFF. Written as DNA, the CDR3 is TGTGCCAGCAGCCTTCTTGGACAGGGGCCCATCGAAGCTTTCTTT.

CDR3 region: CASNKQLTNEKLFF. In DNA, the CDR3 is TGTGCCAGCAATAAACAGCTAACGAATGAAAAACTGTTTTTT. The chain recombines TRBV6-5 with TRBJ1-4; D gene ambiguous. Germline V gene data show CDR1 as MNHEY and CDR2 as SVGAGI. V dropped 7 bases and J dropped 5 bases, with 14 bases sitting between them. This CDR3 contains 14 residues.

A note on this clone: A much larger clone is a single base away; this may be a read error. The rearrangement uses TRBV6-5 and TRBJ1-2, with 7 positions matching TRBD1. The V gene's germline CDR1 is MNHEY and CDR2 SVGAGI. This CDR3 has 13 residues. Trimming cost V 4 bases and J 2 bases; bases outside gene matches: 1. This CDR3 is CASSLTGNYGYTF. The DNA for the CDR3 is TGTGCCAGCAGTTTGACAGGGAACTATGGCTACACCTTC.

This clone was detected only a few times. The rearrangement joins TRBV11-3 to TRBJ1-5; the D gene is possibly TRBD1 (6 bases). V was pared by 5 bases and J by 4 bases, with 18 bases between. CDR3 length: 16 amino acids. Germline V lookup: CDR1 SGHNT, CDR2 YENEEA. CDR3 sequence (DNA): TGTGCCAGCAGCACACCTGAGGGGGGGCCTAATCAGCCCCAGCATTTT. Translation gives CASSTPEGGPNQPQHF.

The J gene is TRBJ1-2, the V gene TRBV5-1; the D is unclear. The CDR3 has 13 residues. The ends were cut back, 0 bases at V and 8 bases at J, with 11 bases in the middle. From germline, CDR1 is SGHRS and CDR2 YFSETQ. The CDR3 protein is CASSLDGREGYTF. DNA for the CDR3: TGCGCCAGCAGCTTGGATGGCCGGGAAGGCTACACCTTC.

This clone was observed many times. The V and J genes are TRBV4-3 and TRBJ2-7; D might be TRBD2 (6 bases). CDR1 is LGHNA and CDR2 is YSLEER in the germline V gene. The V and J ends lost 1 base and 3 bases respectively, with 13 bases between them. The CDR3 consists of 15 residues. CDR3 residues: CASSQGRGSGYEQYF. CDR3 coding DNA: TGCGCCAGCAGCCAAGGTCGGGGGAGTGGCTACGAGCAGTACTTC.